This TCR beta chain was obtained from a study of lymphopenia after photon versus proton radiotherapy. Study-level findings and limits: Under photons, naive T cells and diversity fell while effector/memory populations rose. Larger post-nadir TCR diversity loss correlated inversely with survival in deceased patients.

Using immunoSEQ multiplex PCR, the repertoire was profiled, and TCRdb retains in-frame clones only, with some absent. The data show 77,000 or so clones, more than 70% seen once. Concerning this clone: The target antigen is unknown.

In germline, CDR1 is SGHVS, CDR2 FQNEAQ. The V and J ends lost 4 bases and 5 bases respectively, with 14 bases between them. This CDR3 is built from 14 residues. The TCR originated in a man aged 55-75 years with pancreatic cancer. The chain combines TRBV7-8 with TRBJ1-2, with D possibly being TRBD1 (6 bases). Sequences were derived from peripheral blood, sampled from a patient treated with proton-based radiotherapy. The DNA of the CDR3 is TGTGCCAGCAGCTCTTATACAGGGTCTTATGGCTACACCTTC. This translates into CASSSYTGSYGYTF. Full variable domain (remainder filled in from reference TRBV7-8 and TRBJ1-2): GAGVSQSPRYKVAKRGQDVALRCDPISGHVSLFWYQQALGQGPEFLTYFQNEAQLDKSGLPSDRFFAERPEGSVSTLKIQRTQQEDSAVYLCASSSYTGSYGYTFGSGTRLTVV.